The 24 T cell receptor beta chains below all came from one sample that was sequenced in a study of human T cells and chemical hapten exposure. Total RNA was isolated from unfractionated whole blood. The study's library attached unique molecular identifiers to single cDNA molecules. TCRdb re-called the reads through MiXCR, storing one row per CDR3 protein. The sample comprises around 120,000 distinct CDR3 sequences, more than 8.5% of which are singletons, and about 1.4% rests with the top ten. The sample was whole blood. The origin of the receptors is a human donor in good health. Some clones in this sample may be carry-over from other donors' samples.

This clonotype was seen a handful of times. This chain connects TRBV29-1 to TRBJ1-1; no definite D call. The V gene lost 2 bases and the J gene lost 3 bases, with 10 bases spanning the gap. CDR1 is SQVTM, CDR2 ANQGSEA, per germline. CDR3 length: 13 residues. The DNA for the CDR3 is TGCAGCGTTGAAATAGGGTCGGACACTGAAGCTTTCTTT. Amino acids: CSVEIGSDTEAFF.

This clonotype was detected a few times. The CDR3 nucleotides read TGTGCCAGCAGTGACAGGGCGCATGGCTACACCTTC. It translates to CASSDRAHGYTF. V is TRBV28 and J is TRBJ1-2; 7 bases align to TRBD1. Germline values: CDR1 MDHEN, CDR2 SYDVKM. The ends lost 5 bases at V and 6 bases at J; junction bases unmatched: 3. The CDR3 covers 12 residues.

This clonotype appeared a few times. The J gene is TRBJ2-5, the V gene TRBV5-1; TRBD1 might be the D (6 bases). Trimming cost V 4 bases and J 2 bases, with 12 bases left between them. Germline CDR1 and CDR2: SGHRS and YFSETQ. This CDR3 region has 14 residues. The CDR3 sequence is CASSDGTLQETQYF. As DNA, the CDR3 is TGCGCCAGCAGCGACGGGACACTTCAAGAGACCCAGTACTTC.

This CDR3 reads CASSETWTTEAFF. CDR3 sequence (DNA): TGTGCCAGCAGCGAAACATGGACCACTGAAGCTTTCTTT. The rearrangement joins TRBV5-4 to TRBJ1-1; D unclear. The CDR3 is 13 residues long. V shed 4 bases and J shed 4 bases, with 11 bases lying between them. The germline gives CDR1 SGHNT, CDR2 YYREEE (reference sequence). Complete variable domain (other parts from reference TRBV5-4 and TRBJ1-1): ETGVTQSPTHLIKTRGQQVTLRCSSQSGHNTVSWYQQALGQGPQFIFQYYREEENGRGNFPPRFSGLQFPNYSSELNVNALELDDSALYLCASSETWTTEAFFGQGTRLTVV.

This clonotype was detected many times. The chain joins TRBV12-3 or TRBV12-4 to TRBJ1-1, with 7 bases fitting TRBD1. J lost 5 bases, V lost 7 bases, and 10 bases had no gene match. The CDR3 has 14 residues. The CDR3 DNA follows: TGTGCCAGCACCCGAAGGGGGCGCGGGACTGAAGCTTTCTTT. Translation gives CASTRRGRGTEAFF.

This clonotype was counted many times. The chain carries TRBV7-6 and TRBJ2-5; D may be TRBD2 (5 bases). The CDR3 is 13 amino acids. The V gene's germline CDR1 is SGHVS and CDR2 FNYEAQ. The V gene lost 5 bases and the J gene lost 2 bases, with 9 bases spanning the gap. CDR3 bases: TGTGCCAGCAGCCCACTAGGACAAGAGACCCAGTACTTC. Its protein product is CASSPLGQETQYF.

The CDR3 bases are TGTGCCAGAATAAGTGGACAGCAAGAGACCCAGTACTTC. It is translated as CARISGQQETQYF. The chain uses TRBV5-5 and TRBJ2-5; D might be TRBD1 (6 bases). Per germline, CDR1 SGHKS and CDR2 YYEKEE (reference sequence). Deletions cut 8 bases from V and 2 bases from J, with 13 bases between. The CDR3 covers 13 residues.

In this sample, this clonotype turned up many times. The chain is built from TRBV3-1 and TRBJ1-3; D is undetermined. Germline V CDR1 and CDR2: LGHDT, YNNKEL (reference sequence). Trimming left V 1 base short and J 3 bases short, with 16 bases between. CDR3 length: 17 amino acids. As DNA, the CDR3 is TGTGCCAGCAGCCAAGGGGCCGGACCTTTGGATGGAAACACCATATATTTT. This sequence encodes CASSQGAGPLDGNTIYF.

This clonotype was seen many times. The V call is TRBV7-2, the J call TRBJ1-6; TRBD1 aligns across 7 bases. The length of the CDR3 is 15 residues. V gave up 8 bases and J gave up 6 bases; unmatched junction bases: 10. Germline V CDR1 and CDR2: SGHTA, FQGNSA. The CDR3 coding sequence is TGTGCCAGCTTCCCGGACAGGATATTTAATTCACCCCTCCACTTT. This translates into CASFPDRIFNSPLHF.

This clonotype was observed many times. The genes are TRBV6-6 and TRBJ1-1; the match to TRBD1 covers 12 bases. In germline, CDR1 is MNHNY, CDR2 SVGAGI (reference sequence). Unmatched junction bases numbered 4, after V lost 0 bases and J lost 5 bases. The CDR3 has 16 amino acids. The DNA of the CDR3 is TGTGCCAGCAGTTACTCTCCGGGACAGGGGGCAACTGAAGCTTTCTTT. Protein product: CASSYSPGQGATEAFF.

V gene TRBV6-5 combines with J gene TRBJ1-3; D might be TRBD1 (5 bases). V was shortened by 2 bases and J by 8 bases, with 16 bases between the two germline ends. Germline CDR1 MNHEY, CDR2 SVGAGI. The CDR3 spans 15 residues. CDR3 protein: CASSYAGRGGDTIYF. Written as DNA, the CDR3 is TGTGCCAGCAGTTACGCCGGGAGGGGAGGAGACACCATATATTTT.

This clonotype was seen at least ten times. The CDR3 region has the DNA TGCGCCAGCAGTGAGTTTACAGCCTACGAGCAGTACTTC. Translated: CASSEFTAYEQYF. The chain has TRBV10-2 and TRBJ2-7; no reliable D call. The CDR3 contains 13 residues. Deletions cut 1 base from V and 2 bases from J, with 6 bases between. CDR1 is WSHSY and CDR2 is SAAADI in the germline V gene.

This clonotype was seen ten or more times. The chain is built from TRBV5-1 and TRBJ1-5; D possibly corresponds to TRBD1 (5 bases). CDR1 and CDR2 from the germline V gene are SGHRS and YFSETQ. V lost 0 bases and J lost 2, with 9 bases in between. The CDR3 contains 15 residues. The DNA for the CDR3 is TGCGCCAGCAGCTTGGCGGGACCCCGCAATCAGCCCCAGCATTTT. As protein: CASSLAGPRNQPQHF. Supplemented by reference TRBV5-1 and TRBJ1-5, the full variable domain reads KAGVTQTPRYLIKTRGQQVTLSCSPISGHRSVSWYQQTPGQGLQFLFEYFSETQRNKGNFPGRFSGRQFSNSRSEMNVSTLELGDSALYLCASSLAGPRNQPQHFGDGTRLSIL.

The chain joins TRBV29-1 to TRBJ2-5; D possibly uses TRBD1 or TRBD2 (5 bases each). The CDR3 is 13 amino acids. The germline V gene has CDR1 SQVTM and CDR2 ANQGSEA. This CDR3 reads CRIPRDAQETQYF. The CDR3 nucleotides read TGCAGGATACCCCGGGACGCACAAGAGACCCAGTACTTC. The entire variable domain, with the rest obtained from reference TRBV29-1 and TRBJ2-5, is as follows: SAVISQKPSRDICQRGTSLTIQCQVDSQVTMMFWYRQQPGQSLTLIATANQGSEATYESGFVIDKFPISRPNLTFSTLTVSNMSPEDSSIYLCRIPRDAQETQYFGPGTRLLVL.

Here the CDR3 DNA reads TGTGCCAGCAGCTTAGCTCCCCCGGGACAGCACACAGATACGCAGTATTTT. It codes for CASSLAPPGQHTDTQYF. The chain carries TRBV7-6 and TRBJ2-3, with 7 bases fitting TRBD1. Germline loops: CDR1 SGHVS, CDR2 FNYEAQ. The CDR3 runs to 17 residues. V lost 0 bases to trimming and J lost 2 bases; unmatched junction nucleotides: 8.

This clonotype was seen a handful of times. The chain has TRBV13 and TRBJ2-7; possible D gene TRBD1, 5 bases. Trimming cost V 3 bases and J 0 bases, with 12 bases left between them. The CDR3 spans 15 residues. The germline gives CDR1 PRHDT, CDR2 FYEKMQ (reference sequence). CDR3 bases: TGTGCCAGCAGCTTGGGGCGCGGTACCTCCTACGAGCAGTACTTC. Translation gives CASSLGRGTSYEQYF.

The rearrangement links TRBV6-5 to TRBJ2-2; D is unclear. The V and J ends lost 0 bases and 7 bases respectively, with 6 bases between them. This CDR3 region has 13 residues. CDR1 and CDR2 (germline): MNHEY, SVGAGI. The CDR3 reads CASSYSSFGELFF. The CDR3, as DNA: TGTGCCAGCAGTTACTCCTCATTCGGGGAGCTGTTTTTT.

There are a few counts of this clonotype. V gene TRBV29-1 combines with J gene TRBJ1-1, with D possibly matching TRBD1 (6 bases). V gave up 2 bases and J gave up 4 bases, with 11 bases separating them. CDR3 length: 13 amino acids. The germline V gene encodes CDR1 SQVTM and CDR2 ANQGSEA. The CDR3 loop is CSVERPGVTEAFF. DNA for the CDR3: TGCAGCGTTGAACGGCCAGGGGTCACTGAAGCTTTCTTT.

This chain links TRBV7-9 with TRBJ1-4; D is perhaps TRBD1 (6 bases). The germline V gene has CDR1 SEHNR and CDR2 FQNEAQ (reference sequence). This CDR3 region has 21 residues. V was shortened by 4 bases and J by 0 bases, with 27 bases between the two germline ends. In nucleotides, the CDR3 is TGTGCCAGCAGCTCCGGGACAACCCTCCACGAGGAATTCGCAACTAATGAAAAACTGTTTTTT. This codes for CASSSGTTLHEEFATNEKLFF.

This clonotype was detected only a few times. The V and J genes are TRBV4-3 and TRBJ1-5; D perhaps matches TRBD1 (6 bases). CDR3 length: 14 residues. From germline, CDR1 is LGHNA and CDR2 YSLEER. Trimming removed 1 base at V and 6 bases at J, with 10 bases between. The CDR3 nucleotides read TGCGCCAGCAGCCAAGGGGCAGGGGTTCAGCCCCAGCATTTT. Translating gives CASSQGAGVQPQHF.

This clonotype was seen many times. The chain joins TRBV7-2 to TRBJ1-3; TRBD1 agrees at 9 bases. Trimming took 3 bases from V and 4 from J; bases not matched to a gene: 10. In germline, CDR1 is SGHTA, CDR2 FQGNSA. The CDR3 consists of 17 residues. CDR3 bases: TGTGCCAGCAGCTTTTCCGGGACAGGGAAGGGCGGAAACACCATATATTTT. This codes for CASSFSGTGKGGNTIYF. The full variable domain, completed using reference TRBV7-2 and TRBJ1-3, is GAGVSQSPSNKVTEKGKDVELRCDPISGHTALYWYRQSLGQGLEFLIYFQGNSAPDKSGLPSDRFSAERTGGSVSTLTIQRTQQEDSAVYLCASSFSGTGKGGNTIYFGEGSWLTVV.

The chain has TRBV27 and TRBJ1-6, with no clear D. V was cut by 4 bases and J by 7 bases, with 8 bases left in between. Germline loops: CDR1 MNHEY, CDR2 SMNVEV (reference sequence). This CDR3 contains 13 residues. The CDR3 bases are TGTGCCAGCAGTTCGGGCAGCAATTCACCCCTCCACTTT. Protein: CASSSGSNSPLHF.

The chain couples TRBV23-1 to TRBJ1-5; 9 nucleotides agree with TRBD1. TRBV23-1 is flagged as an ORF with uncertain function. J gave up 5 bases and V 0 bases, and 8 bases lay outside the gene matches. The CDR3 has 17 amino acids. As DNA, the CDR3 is TGCGCCAGCAGTCAATCGGATGACAGGGGGTTCGATCAGCCCCAGCATTTT. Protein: CASSQSDDRGFDQPQHF.

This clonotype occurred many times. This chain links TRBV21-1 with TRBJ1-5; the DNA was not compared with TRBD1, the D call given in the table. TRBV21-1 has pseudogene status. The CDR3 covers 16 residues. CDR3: CASSIGTAQRSQPQHF. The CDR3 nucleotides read TGTGCCAGCAGCATTGGGACAGCCCAACGGAGTCAGCCCCAGCATTTT.